Below are 14 T cell receptor beta chains sequenced from a single sample in a study of glioma-infiltrating T cells. TCR alpha and beta CDR3 regions were amplified from RNA using iRepertoire nested multiplex PCR. One entry per CDR3 protein, called by TCRdb with MiXCR from the multiplex PCR reads. Here the sample spans around 120,000 distinct CDR3 sequences, around 25% being singletons. Specimen: glioma tissue, nonneoplastic brain tissue, or PBMCs (not recorded which). These receptors were obtained from a human donor with low-grade glioma or glioblastoma, undergoing nonglioma brain surgery, or in good health (not recorded which).

This clonotype has a count of ten or more. The rearrangement uses TRBV20-1 and TRBJ1-6; D is unresolved. Germline V gives CDR1 DFQATT, CDR2 SNEGSKA (reference sequence). With 4 bases removed from V and 7 bases from J, the gap between germline ends came to 11 bases. The CDR3 loop spans 13 amino acids. CDR3 sequence: CSAKDGANSPLHF. The CDR3 bases are TGCAGTGCTAAAGACGGAGCCAATTCACCCCTCCACTTT.

Comments on this clonotype: A much larger clone sits a single nucleotide away, making a read error possible. The chain combines TRBV6-6 with TRBJ2-3; D tentatively fits TRBD1 or TRBD2 (6 bases each). The CDR3 is 16 amino acids. Germline V CDR1 and CDR2: MNHNY, SVGAGI (reference sequence). V was clipped by 0 bases and J by 0 bases, with 10 bases between them. DNA of the CDR3: TGTGCCAGCAGTTACTCGACGGGGGCTAGCACAGATACGCAGTATTTT. Its protein product is CASSYSTGASTDTQYF.

The rearrangement links TRBV20-1 to TRBJ2-7; tentatively, D is TRBD1 or TRBD2 (6 bases each). V was cut by 3 bases and J by 0 bases, with 12 bases left in between. The CDR3 runs 14 residues. Germline CDR1 reads DFQATT; CDR2 reads SNEGSKA (reference sequence). CDR3 amino acids: CSARGGLRSYEQYV. As DNA, the CDR3 is TGCAGTGCTAGGGGGGGCCTACGCTCCTACGAGCAGTACGTC.

This clonotype was recorded many times. J is TRBJ1-6 and V is TRBV4-1, with TRBD1 as a possible D gene (6 bases). CDR1 and CDR2 from the germline V gene are MGHRA and YSYEKL. The CDR3 spans 14 residues. Deletions cut 2 bases from V and 9 bases from J, with 11 bases between. This chain's CDR3 is CASSQRGLVSPLHF. The CDR3 region has the DNA TGCGCCAGCAGCCAAAGGGGGTTAGTTTCACCCCTCCACTTT.

V gene TRBV7-6 combines with J gene TRBJ2-5; D unresolved. Germline values: CDR1 SGHVS, CDR2 FNYEAQ. CDR3 size: 13 residues. V shed 5 bases and J shed 5 bases, with 12 bases lying between them. The DNA for the CDR3 is TGTGCCAGCAGCCTGGAGTACTCGGAGACCCAGTACTTC. Protein product: CASSLEYSETQYF.

This clonotype occurred a few times. The V gene is TRBV19, the J gene TRBJ2-4, with D hard to call. The V and J ends lost 5 bases and 3 bases respectively, with 14 bases between them. The CDR3 covers 15 residues. Per germline, CDR1 LNHDA and CDR2 SQIVND (reference sequence). DNA of the CDR3: TGTGCCAGTAGTCTCGCCCCTTCGGTCAAAAACATTCAGTACTTC. As protein: CASSLAPSVKNIQYF.

This clonotype was detected a few times. The gene calls are TRBV7-2 and TRBJ1-1; D not resolved. Between the trimmed V and J ends, which lost 8 bases and 4 bases, there was a span of 14 bases. The CDR3 consists of 13 residues. Germline assignment: CDR1 SGHTA and CDR2 FQGNSA. The CDR3 loop is CASSGEGLTEAFF. CDR3 in DNA: TGTGCCAGCTCCGGAGAAGGTCTCACTGAAGCTTTCTTT. Using reference TRBV7-2 and TRBJ1-1 for the parts outside the CDR3, the full variable domain is GAGVSQSPSNKVTEKGKDVELRCDPISGHTALYWYRQSLGQGLEFLIYFQGNSAPDKSGLPSDRFSAERTGGSVSTLTIQRTQQEDSAVYLCASSGEGLTEAFFGQGTRLTVV.

V and J are TRBV20-1 and TRBJ2-5; 10 bases match TRBD2. This CDR3 has 16 amino acids. V lost 3 bases to trimming and J lost 5 bases; unmatched junction nucleotides: 12. The V gene's germline CDR1 is DFQATT and CDR2 SNEGSKA (reference sequence). The DNA of the CDR3 is TGCAGTGCTAGTAGAACAGCGGGGGGGCCGAGGGAGACCCAGTACTTC. The encoded protein is CSASRTAGGPRETQYF.

This clonotype was recorded a few times. The chain combines TRBV20-1 with TRBJ1-2, with 7 bases lining up with TRBD1. V lost 6 bases, J lost 3 bases, and 7 bases stayed unmatched. CDR1 DFQATT and CDR2 SNEGSKA come from the germline V gene (reference sequence). This CDR3 contains 13 residues. The CDR3, as DNA: TGCAGTGCCCCGGACAGGTCGTACTATGGCTACACCTTC. Translating gives CSAPDRSYYGYTF.

Only a few counts were recorded for this clonotype. For the CDR3, the DNA is TGTGCCAGCAGTCAGGACACTGGGACTGAAGCTTTCTTT. Amino acid sequence: CASSQDTGTEAFF. This rearrangement joins TRBV6-1 to TRBJ1-1, with D perhaps TRBD1 (5 bases). With 5 bases removed from V and 5 bases from J, the gap between germline ends came to 12 bases. Looked up from germline, CDR1 is MNHNS and CDR2 is SASEGT. The CDR3 sequence is 13 residues long.

This clonotype was recorded a few times. A read error may explain this, as a much larger clone is one base away. CDR3 protein: CASGYDLESDYGYTF. CDR3 sequence (DNA): TGTGCCAGCGGTTACGACCTGGAGTCTGACTATGGCTACACCTTC. The gene calls are TRBV6-6 and TRBJ1-2, with D uncertain. The length of the CDR3 is 15 residues. Germline V gene sequence: CDR1 MNHNY, CDR2 SVGAGI (reference sequence).

This clonotype occurred a few times. The V call is TRBV6-1, the J call TRBJ2-7; possibly TRBD1 for D (6 bases). Germline V gene sequence: CDR1 MNHNS, CDR2 SASEGT. V lost 4 bases and J lost 5, with 9 bases in between. This CDR3 region has 12 residues. DNA of the CDR3: TGTGCCAGCAGTGTATCAGGGGACGAGCAGTACGTC. Translated: CASSVSGDEQYV.

The V gene is TRBV18, the J gene TRBJ1-5; a weak D match, TRBD1 (5 bases). V shed 6 bases and J shed 4 bases, with 19 bases lying between them. The CDR3 loop spans 16 amino acids. Germline lookup yields CDR1 KGHSH and CDR2 LQKENI. CDR3 coding DNA: TGTGCCAGCTCTAGTTTGGCAGGGCGAGGGAATCAGCCCCAGCATTTT. Amino acid sequence: CASSSLAGRGNQPQHF.

This clonotype occurred many times. The chain couples TRBV4-2 to TRBJ1-2, with 10 positions matching TRBD1. J lost 7 bases, V lost 2 bases, and 4 bases had no gene match. Germline loops: CDR1 LGHNA, CDR2 YNFKEQ. The CDR3 runs to 14 residues. In DNA, the CDR3 is TGTGCCAGCAGCCAAATGACAGGGGGCGGTGGCTACACCTTC. This encodes CASSQMTGGGGYTF.